Below, one TCR beta chain is given with its context. These data belong to a study of cytomegalovirus exposure and HLA in healthy donors. Primers: 60 Vbeta forward and 13 Jbeta reverse. This table comes from immunoSEQ multiplex PCR, and its TCRdb copy is limited to in-frame clones, with some not included. Altogether about 170,000 clones are present, approximately 70% being singletons, with the ten largest covering 6% to 7.5%. This CDR3 is 14 amino acids long. Germline-derived CDR1 and CDR2 are MNHNS and SASEGT. After removal of 6 bases from V and 4 bases from J, the junction contained 3 bases not matched to a gene.

Sequenced material: PBMCs. The receptor comes from a man aged 35-49 years in good health and CMV-seropositive. The chain employs TRBV6-1 and TRBJ2-5; 12 bases map to TRBD1. The CDR3 sequence: CASRGTGGRETQYF. CDR3 nucleotides: TGTGCCAGCAGGGGGACAGGGGGCCGAGAGACCCAGTACTTC.